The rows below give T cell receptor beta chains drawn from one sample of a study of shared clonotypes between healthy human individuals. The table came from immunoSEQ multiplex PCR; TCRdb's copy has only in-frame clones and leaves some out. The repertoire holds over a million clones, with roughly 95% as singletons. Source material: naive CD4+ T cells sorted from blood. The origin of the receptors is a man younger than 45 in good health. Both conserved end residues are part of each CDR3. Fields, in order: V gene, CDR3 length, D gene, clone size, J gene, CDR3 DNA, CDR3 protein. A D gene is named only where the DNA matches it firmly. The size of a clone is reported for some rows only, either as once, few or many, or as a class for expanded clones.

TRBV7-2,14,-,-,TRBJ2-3,TGTGCCAGCAGCCCCTTGTTGAGCACAGATACGCAGTATTTT,CASSPLLSTDTQYF
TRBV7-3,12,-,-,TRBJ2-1,TGTGCCAGCAGCTTAATTGCGGGTACCCTGTTCTTC,CASSLIAGTLFF
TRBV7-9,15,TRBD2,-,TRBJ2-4,TGTGCCAGCAGCTCGAGACTAGCGGGAGAAAACATTCAGTACTTC,CASSSRLAGENIQYF
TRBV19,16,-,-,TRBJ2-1,TGTGCCAGTAGTATAACCCCCGCAGGGGTGGGCAATGAGCAGTTCTTC,CASSITPAGVGNEQFF
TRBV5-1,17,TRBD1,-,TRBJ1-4,TGCGCCAGCAGCTTGGTGGTAGTAGGGACAGTTAATGAAAAACTGTTTTTT,CASSLVVVGTVNEKLFF
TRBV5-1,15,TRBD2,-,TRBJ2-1,TGCGCCAGCAGCTTGGCCGTTAGCGGGTACAATGAGCAGTTCTTC,CASSLAVSGYNEQFF
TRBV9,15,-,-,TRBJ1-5,TGTGCCAGCAGCGTAGGCCAGGGCTTCGGTCAGCCCCAGCATTTT,CASSVGQGFGQPQHF
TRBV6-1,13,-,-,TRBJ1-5,TGTGCCAGCAGTGAAGTTTGGAGTCAGCCCCAGCATTTT,CASSEVWSQPQHF
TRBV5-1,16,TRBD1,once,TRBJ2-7,TGCGCCAGCAGCCCAGGGAGGACAGGGCGCTCCTACGAGCAGTACTTC,CASSPGRTGRSYEQYF
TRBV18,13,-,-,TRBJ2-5,TGTGCCAGCTCTCGCGACAGCCAAGAGACCCAGTACTTC,CASSRDSQETQYF
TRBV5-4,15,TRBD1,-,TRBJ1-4,TGTGCCAGCAGCTTGGGACAGGGGTTGGGTGAAAAACTGTTTTTT,CASSLGQGLGEKLFF
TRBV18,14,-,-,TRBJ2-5,TGTGCCAGCTCACCGGATTCGGGACAAGAGACCCAGTACTTC,CASSPDSGQETQYF
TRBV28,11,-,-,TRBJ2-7,TGTGCCAGCACCCAAACCTACGAGCAGTACTTC,CASTQTYEQYF
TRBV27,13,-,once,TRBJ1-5,TGTGCCAGCTCCCGCACAGTCAATCAGCCCCAGCATTTT,CASSRTVNQPQHF
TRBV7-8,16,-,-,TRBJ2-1,TGTGCCAGCAGCTTATCTCTGGCAGATTCAAACAATGAGCAGTTCTTC,CASSLSLADSNNEQFF
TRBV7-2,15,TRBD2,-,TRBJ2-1,TGTGCCAGCAGTCTAAGCGGGAGCGGGTACAATGAGCAGTTCTTC,CASSLSGSGYNEQFF
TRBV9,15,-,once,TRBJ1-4,TGTGCCAGCAGCGTAACTGGGAGTACTAATGAAAAACTGTTTTTT,CASSVTGSTNEKLFF
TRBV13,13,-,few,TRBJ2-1,TGTGCCAGCAGCGCCCCTAGCGCCTATGAGCAGTTCTTC,CASSAPSAYEQFF
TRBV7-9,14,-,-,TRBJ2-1,TGTGCCAGCACCACCCGGGGGGCCAGCAATGAGCAGTTCTTC,CASTTRGASNEQFF
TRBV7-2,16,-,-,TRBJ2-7,TGTGCCAGCAGCTTAGCGGGGGGCTGGAGCTCCTACGAGCAGTACTTC,CASSLAGGWSSYEQYF
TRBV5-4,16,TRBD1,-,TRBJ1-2,TGTGCCAGCAGCTTGGAATCCGGCAGGGGGCGTGGTGGCTACACCTTC,CASSLESGRGRGGYTF
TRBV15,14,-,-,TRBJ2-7,TGTGCCACCAGCAGAGCTTTGACAGCCTACGAGCAGTACTTC,CATSRALTAYEQYF
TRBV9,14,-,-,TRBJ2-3,TGTGCCAGCAGCCCCGACCCGGACCCAGATACGCAGTATTTT,CASSPDPDPDTQYF
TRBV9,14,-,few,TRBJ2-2,TGTGCCAGCAGCAAAGCTAGAACCACCGGGGAGCTGTTTTTT,CASSKARTTGELFF
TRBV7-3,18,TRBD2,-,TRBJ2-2,TGTGCCAGCAGCTCCGCTGCTGGAGGAGCGGGAAGGTCCGGGGAGCTGTTTTTT,CASSSAAGGAGRSGELFF
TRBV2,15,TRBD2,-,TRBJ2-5,TGTGCCAGCAGTGGACGGACTAGCGATCAAGAGACCCAGTACTTC,CASSGRTSDQETQYF
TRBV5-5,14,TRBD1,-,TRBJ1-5,TGTGCCAGCAGCGCAGGGGGAAGCAATCAGCCCCAGCATTTT,CASSAGGSNQPQHF
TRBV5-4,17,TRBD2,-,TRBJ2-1,TGTGCCAGCAGCTTTCCCCTCGGACTAGCGGGAGACAATGAGCAGTTCTTC,CASSFPLGLAGDNEQFF
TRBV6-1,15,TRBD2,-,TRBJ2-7,TGTGCCAGCAGACTAGCGGGAGGGAGCTCCTACGAGCAGTACTTC,CASRLAGGSSYEQYF
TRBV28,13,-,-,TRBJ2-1,TGTGCCAGCAGTATCGGACTCAACAATGAGCAGTTCTTC,CASSIGLNNEQFF
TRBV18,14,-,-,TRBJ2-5,TGTGCCAGCTCACCCCCCGGGGCGTGGGAGACCCAGTACTTC,CASSPPGAWETQYF
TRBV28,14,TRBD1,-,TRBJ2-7,TGTGCCAGCACCGCGACAGGGGGGTTATACGAGCAGTACTTC,CASTATGGLYEQYF
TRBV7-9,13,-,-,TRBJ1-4,TGTGCCAGCAGCTTAGCTTCGGGGTTTGGGCTGTTTTTT,CASSLASGFGLFF
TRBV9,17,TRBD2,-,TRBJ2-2,TGTGCCAGCAGCGCCAGCCTAGCGGGAGCAGGAACCGGGGAGCTGTTTTTT,CASSASLAGAGTGELFF
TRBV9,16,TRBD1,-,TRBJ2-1,TGTGCCAGCAGCGTAGAGGGACAGGGTCCCTACAATGAGCAGTTCTTC,CASSVEGQGPYNEQFF
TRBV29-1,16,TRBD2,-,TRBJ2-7,TGTAGCGTCGGAAACCGTGCGGGAGGCCTAAACTACGAGCAGTACTTC,CSVGNRAGGLNYEQYF
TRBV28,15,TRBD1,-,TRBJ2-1,TGTGCCAGCAGGAGAGACAGGGGTTTTTTCAATGAGCAGTTCTTC,CASRRDRGFFNEQFF
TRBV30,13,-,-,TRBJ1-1,TGTGCCTGGAGTGTACGTTGGGGCACTGAAGCTTTCTTT,CAWSVRWGTEAFF
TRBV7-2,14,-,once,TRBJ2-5,TGTGCCAGCAGTCGAAGAGGCACCTACGAGACCCAGTACTTC,CASSRRGTYETQYF
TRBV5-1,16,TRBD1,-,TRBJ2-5,TGCGCCAGCAGCTCCGCCCTTACAGGGGGCCCAGAGACCCAGTACTTC,CASSSALTGGPETQYF
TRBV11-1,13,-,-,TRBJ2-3,TGTGCCAGCAGCCTGGACCACACAGATACGCAGTATTTT,CASSLDHTDTQYF
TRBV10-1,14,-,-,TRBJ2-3,TGCGCCAGCAGACCGGGACGAAGCACAGATACGCAGTATTTT,CASRPGRSTDTQYF
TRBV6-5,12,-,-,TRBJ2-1,TGTGCCAGCAGCCGGGACTACAATGAGCAGTTCTTC,CASSRDYNEQFF
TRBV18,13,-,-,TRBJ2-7,TGTGCCAGCTCACCGGCCAGATCCTACGAGCAGTACTTC,CASSPARSYEQYF
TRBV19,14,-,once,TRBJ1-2,TGTGCCAGTACCAAGGGCTTCGGCAACTATGGCTACACCTTC,CASTKGFGNYGYTF
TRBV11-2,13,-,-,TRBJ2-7,TGTGCCAGCAGCTTGGAAATGAGCTACGAGCAGTACTTC,CASSLEMSYEQYF
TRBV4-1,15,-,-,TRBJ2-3,TGCGCCAGCAGCCAAGTGGGACTCAAGACAGATACGCAGTATTTT,CASSQVGLKTDTQYF
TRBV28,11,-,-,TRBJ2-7,TGTGCCAGCAGTCCCCTCTACGAGCAGTACTTC,CASSPLYEQYF
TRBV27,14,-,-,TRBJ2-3,TGTGCCAGCAAATTGGGGGGACGGACAGATACGCAGTATTTT,CASKLGGRTDTQYF
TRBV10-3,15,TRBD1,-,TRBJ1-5,TGTGCCATCAGTGAGCGGGACAGGCTAGATCAGCCCCAGCATTTT,CAISERDRLDQPQHF
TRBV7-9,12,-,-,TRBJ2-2,TGTGCCAGCAGCACCTCATCGGGGGAGCTGTTTTTT,CASSTSSGELFF
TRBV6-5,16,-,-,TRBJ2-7,TGTGCCAGCAGTTACTCCCGGGACACCCTCTCCTACGAGCAGTACTTC,CASSYSRDTLSYEQYF
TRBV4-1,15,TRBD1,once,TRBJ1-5,TGCGCCAGCAGCCAAACCGGGACAGGGAATCAGCCCCAGCATTTT,CASSQTGTGNQPQHF
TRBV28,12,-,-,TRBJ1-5,TGTGCCAGCAGTTTGGGGGGGCAGCCCCAGCATTTT,CASSLGGQPQHF
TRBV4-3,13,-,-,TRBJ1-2,TGCGCCAGCAGCCCTGGGGGTGACTATGGCTACACCTTC,CASSPGGDYGYTF
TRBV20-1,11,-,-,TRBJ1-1,TGCAGTGCTAGGATGAACACTGAAGCTTTCTTT,CSARMNTEAFF